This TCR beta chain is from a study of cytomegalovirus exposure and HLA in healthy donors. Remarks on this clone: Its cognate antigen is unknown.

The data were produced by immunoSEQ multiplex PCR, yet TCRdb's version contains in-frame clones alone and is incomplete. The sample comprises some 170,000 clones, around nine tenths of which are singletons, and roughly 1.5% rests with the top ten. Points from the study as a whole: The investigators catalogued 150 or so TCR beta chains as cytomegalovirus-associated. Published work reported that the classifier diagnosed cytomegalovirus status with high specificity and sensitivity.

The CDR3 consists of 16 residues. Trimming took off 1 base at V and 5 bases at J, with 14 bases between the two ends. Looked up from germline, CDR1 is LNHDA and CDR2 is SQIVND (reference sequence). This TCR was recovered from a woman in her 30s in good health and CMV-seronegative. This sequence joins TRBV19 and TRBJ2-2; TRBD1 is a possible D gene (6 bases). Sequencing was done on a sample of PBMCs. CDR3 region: CASSIGRAGETGELFF. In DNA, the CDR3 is TGTGCCAGTAGTATAGGTAGGGCAGGGGAAACCGGGGAGCTGTTTTTT.